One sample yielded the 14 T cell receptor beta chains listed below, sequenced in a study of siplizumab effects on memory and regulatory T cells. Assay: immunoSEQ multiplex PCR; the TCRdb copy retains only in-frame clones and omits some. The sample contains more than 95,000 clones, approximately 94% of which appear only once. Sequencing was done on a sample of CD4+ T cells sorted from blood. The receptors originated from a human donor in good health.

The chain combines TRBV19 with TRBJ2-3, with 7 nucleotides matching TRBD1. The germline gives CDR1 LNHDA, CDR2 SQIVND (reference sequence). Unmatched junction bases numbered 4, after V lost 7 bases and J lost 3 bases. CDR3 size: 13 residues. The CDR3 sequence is CASKTGKTDTQYF. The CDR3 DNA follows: TGTGCCAGTAAGACAGGGAAAACAGATACGCAGTATTTT.

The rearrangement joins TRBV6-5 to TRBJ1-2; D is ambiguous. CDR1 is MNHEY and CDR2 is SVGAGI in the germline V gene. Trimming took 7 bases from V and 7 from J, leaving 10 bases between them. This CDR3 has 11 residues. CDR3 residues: CASKTLGGYTF. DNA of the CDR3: TGTGCCAGCAAAACATTAGGTGGCTACACCTTC.

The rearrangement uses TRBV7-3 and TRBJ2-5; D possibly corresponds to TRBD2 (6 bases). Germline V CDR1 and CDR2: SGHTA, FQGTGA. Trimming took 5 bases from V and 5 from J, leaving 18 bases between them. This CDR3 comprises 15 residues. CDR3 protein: CASSPGGESGETQYF. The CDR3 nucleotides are TGTGCCAGCAGCCCCGGAGGGGAGAGCGGGGAGACCCAGTACTTC.

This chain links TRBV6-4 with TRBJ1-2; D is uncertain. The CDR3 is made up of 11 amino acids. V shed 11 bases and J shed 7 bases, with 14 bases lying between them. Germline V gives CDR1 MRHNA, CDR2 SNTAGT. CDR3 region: CAGRTFLGYTF. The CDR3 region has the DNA TGTGCCGGTAGGACCTTTCTTGGCTACACCTTC.

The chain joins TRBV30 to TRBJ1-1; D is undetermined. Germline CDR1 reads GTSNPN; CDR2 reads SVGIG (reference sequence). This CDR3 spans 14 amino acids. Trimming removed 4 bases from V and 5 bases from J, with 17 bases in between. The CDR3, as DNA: TGTGCCTGGATCGGAACGATGGTTGATACTGAAGCTTTCTTT. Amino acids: CAWIGTMVDTEAFF.

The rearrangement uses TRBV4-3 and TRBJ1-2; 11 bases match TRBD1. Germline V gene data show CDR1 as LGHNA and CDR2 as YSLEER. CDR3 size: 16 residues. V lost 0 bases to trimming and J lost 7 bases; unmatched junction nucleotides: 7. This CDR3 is CASSQDLDRGHSGYTF. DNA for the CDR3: TGCGCCAGCAGCCAAGATCTGGACAGGGGGCATAGTGGCTACACCTTC.

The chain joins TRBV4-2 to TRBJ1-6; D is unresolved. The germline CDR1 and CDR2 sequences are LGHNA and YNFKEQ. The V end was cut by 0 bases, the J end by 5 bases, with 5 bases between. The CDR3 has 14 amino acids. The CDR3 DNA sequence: TGTGCCAGCAGCCAAGATTTGGATAATTCACCCCTCCACTTT. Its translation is CASSQDLDNSPLHF.

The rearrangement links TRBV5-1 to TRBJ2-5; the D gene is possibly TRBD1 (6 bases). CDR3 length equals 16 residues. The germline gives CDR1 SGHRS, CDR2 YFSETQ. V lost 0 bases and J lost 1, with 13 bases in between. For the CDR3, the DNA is TGCGCCAGCAGCTTGGCCCTGGGGGCGGCCCAAGAGACCCAGTACTTC. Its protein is CASSLALGAAQETQYF. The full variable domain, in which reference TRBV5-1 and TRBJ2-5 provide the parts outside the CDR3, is KAGVTQTPRYLIKTRGQQVTLSCSPISGHRSVSWYQQTPGQGLQFLFEYFSETQRNKGNFPGRFSGRQFSNSRSEMNVSTLELGDSALYLCASSLALGAAQETQYFGPGTRLLVL.

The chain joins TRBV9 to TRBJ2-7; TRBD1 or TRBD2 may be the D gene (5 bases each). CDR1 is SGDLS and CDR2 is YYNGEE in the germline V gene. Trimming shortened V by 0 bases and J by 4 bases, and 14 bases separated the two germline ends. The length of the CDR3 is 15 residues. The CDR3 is CASSVGFGTLYEQYF. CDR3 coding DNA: TGTGCCAGCAGCGTAGGATTTGGGACGCTATACGAGCAGTACTTC.

CDR3 sequence reads: CASSALAGTKNIQYF. For the CDR3, the DNA is TGTGCCAGTAGTGCGTTAGCGGGGACCAAAAACATTCAGTACTTC. The gene calls are TRBV19 and TRBJ2-4, with TRBD2 matching over 8 bases. This CDR3 comprises 15 residues. Germline trimming cut 5 bases from V and 2 bases from J; bases unmatched to any gene: 5. Germline CDR1 and CDR2: LNHDA and SQIVND (reference sequence). Together with reference TRBV19 and TRBJ2-4, the CDR3 gives the full variable domain: DGGITQSPKYLFRKEGQNVTLSCEQNLNHDAMYWYRQDPGQGLRLIYYSQIVNDFQKGDIAEGYSVSREKKESFPLTVTSAQKNPTAFYLCASSALAGTKNIQYFGAGTRLSVL.

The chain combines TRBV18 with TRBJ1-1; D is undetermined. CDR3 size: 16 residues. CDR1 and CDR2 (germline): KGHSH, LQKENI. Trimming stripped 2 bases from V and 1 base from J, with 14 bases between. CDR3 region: CASSPTRTYQNTEAFF. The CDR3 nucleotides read TGTGCCAGCTCACCAACCAGAACTTACCAGAACACTGAAGCTTTCTTT.

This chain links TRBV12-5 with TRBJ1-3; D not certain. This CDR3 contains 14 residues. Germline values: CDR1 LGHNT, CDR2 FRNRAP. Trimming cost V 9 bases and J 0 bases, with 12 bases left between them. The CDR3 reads CARGRPLSGNTIYF. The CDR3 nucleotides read TGTGCTAGGGGAAGACCGCTCTCTGGAAACACCATATATTTT.

The CDR3 nucleotides are TGTGCCAGCAGTGTTCCGGTAGCGGGGGGGCCATTTGCAGATACGCAGTATTTT. Its translation: CASSVPVAGGPFADTQYF. This chain joins TRBV6-1 and TRBJ2-3, with 11 bases that match TRBD2. Trimming at V came to 4 bases and at J to 4 bases, leaving 13 bases not matched to a gene. Germline V gene data show CDR1 as MNHNS and CDR2 as SASEGT. This CDR3 has 18 amino acids.

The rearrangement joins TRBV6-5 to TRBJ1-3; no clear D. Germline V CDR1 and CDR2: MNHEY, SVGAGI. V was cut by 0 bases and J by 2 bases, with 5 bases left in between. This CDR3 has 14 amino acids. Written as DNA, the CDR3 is TGTGCCAGCAGTTACTCGGGAGCTGGAAACACCATATATTTT. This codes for CASSYSGAGNTIYF.